This T cell receptor beta chain comes out of a study of CD8 T cells in Susac syndrome. TCR beta sequencing covered blood CD8+ and CD4+ T cells. Study observations and caveats: By the study's own acknowledgment, its TCR sequencing and HLA analysis included relatively few individuals.

J gave up 0 bases and V 4 bases, and 4 bases lay outside the gene matches. Germline V gene lookup returns CDR1 MNHEY and CDR2 SMNVEV (reference sequence). The CDR3 is made up of 17 amino acids. On this clonotype itself: Its antigen is unidentified.

The authors reverse transcribed roughly 0.5 to 1 ug RNA with random hexamers. Each CDR3 protein is one row after TCRdb ran MiXCR on the immunoSEQ multiplex PCR reads. The data contain 150,000 to 200,000 distinct CDR3 sequences, roughly 94% of them singletons. Sequencing input: CD4+ T cells from PBMCs. The gene calls are TRBV27 and TRBJ2-6; 9 bases fit TRBD1. This receptor was taken from a human donor with multiple sclerosis. CDR3 in DNA: TGTGCCAGCAGTTCGGGACAGGGCTTCTCTGGGGCCAACGTCCTGACTTTC. It encodes CASSSGQGFSGANVLTF.